This T cell receptor beta chain was captured in a study of human T cells and chemical hapten exposure. As for the study in general: The use of 2% DPC on roughly 2 cm by roughly 2 cm of upper inner arm skin constituted sensitization. Predominantly women, the patients had alopecia areata, totalis or universalis.

The CDR3 has 14 amino acids. CDR1 is SNHLY, CDR2 FYNNEI, per germline. Trimming removed 2 bases at V and 6 bases at J, with 11 bases between. Time point denoted: pre-sensitization, week 0. Treatment noted: therapeutic diphenylcyclopropenone sensitization with weekly scalp DPC. Sequencing started from total RNA isolated from unfractionated whole blood. Individual cDNA molecules received unique molecular identifiers in the library. TCRdb analysed the RACE reads with MiXCR anew, one entry per CDR3 protein. The table lists about 50,000 distinct CDR3 sequences, around a tenth of them singletons. The input for sequencing was whole blood, taken in connection with sensitization to the hapten diphenylcyclopropenone (DPC). The sequence derives from a young woman with alopecia areata. Some clones in this sample may be carry-over from other donors' samples. The genes are TRBV2 and TRBJ1-5; weak D call: TRBD1 (5 bases). The chain's CDR3 is CASSESWGSQPQHF. The CDR3 DNA follows: TGTGCCAGCAGTGAATCTTGGGGGAGTCAGCCCCAGCATTTT.